These 17 T cell receptor beta chains share one sample of origin, sequenced in a study of blood T cell repertoires in COVID-19. Method: immunoSEQ multiplex PCR; TCRdb's copy keeps in-frame clones and lacks some. The sample lists about 340,000 clones; around nine tenths were seen once. Sequencing used peripheral blood. These receptors were obtained from a woman aged 70-85 years with COVID-19, enrolled during active disease.

This clone was recorded once. The chain uses TRBV27 and TRBJ1-2; 9 bases are a match to TRBD1. The CDR3 runs to 14 residues. V lost 5 bases and J lost 5; bases outside the gene matches: 6. Germline CDR1 reads MNHEY; CDR2 reads SMNVEV (reference sequence). This CDR3 reads CASSAGQGSYGYTF. The CDR3 DNA reads TGTGCCAGCAGTGCCGGACAGGGGTCTTATGGCTACACCTTC.

This clone was seen a handful of times. The chain has TRBV5-1 and TRBJ1-6, with 8 bases lining up with TRBD1. Germline-derived CDR1 and CDR2 are SGHRS and YFSETQ. The V segment lost 4 bases and the J segment 4 bases; nucleotides outside the gene matches: 4. The CDR3 is made up of 15 amino acids. This CDR3 reads CASSPRTGYNSPLHF. The CDR3 DNA reads TGCGCCAGCAGCCCAAGGACAGGGTATAATTCACCCCTCCACTTT.

Of note for this clone: This sample also contains other DNA sequences that code for the same CDR3. This chain joins TRBV5-6 and TRBJ1-1; the D is unclear. Trimming stripped 0 bases from V and 1 base from J, with 4 bases between. The CDR3 is 13 residues long. Germline CDR1 and CDR2: SGHDT and YYEEEE. The CDR3 spells CASSLDRNTEAFF. The CDR3 bases are TGTGCCAGCAGCTTGGACAGGAACACTGAAGCTTTCTTT.

J is TRBJ1-4 and V is TRBV7-9; no reliable D call. CDR1 is SEHNR, CDR2 FQNEAQ, per germline (reference sequence). There are 13 residues in the CDR3. V shed 5 bases and J shed 7 bases, with 11 bases lying between them. This CDR3 reads CASSPHGSEKLFF. CDR3 DNA: TGTGCCAGCAGCCCGCATGGCAGTGAAAAACTGTTTTTT. The whole variable domain, remainder taken from reference TRBV7-9 and TRBJ1-4, is DTGVSQNPRHKITKRGQNVTFRCDPISEHNRLYWYRQTLGQGPEFLTYFQNEAQLEKSRLLSDRFSAERPKGSFSTLEIQRTEQGDSAMYLCASSPHGSEKLFFGSGTQLSVL.

V gene TRBV27 combines with J gene TRBJ1-1; D unclear. V was cut by 5 bases and J by 1 base, with 11 bases left in between. The CDR3 has 14 amino acids. Germline V gene sequence: CDR1 MNHEY, CDR2 SMNVEV (reference sequence). The CDR3: CASSIRSRNTEAFF. CDR3 in DNA: TGTGCCAGCAGTATCCGGAGCCGGAACACTGAAGCTTTCTTT.

V is TRBV7-9 and J is TRBJ1-2; 9 bases match TRBD1. Germline V gene lookup returns CDR1 SEHNR and CDR2 FQNEAQ (reference sequence). The CDR3 spans 14 residues. Trimming removed 6 bases from V and 5 bases from J; junction bases left unmatched: 7. The CDR3 DNA reads TGTGCCAGCAGTAATACAGGGGGCCTGTATGGCTACACCTTC. The encoded protein is CASSNTGGLYGYTF.

The V gene is TRBV12-5, the J gene TRBJ1-2; D may be TRBD1 (6 bases). Germline loops: CDR1 LGHNT, CDR2 FRNRAP. The CDR3 sequence is 12 residues long. The V end was cut by 7 bases, the J end by 6 bases, with 12 bases between. The CDR3 protein is CASATTGNGYTF. The CDR3, as DNA: TGTGCTAGTGCGACTACAGGGAATGGCTACACCTTC.

A remark on this clone: Its ends do not fully match the called genes, so a read error is possible. The chain couples TRBV2 to TRBJ2-3, with 10 bases lining up with TRBD2. CDR3 size: 17 residues. The V gene's germline CDR1 is SNHLY and CDR2 FYNNEI. The DNA of the CDR3 is TGTGCCAGCAATGAAAGGCCTAGCGGGGGTTCTTCAGATACGCAGTATTTT. Its translation: CASNERPSGGSSDTQYF.

V gene TRBV18 combines with J gene TRBJ2-7, with D maybe TRBD2 (6 bases). CDR1 and CDR2 from the germline V gene are KGHSH and LQKENI. V was trimmed by 1 base and J by 7 bases, leaving 11 bases between them. This CDR3 is 13 amino acids long. This CDR3 is CASSPREGREQYF. DNA of the CDR3: TGTGCCAGCTCACCACGCGAAGGGAGGGAGCAGTACTTC.

A few counts support this clone. This rearrangement joins TRBV5-1 to TRBJ2-3, with TRBD2 identical over 14 bases. The J segment lost 4 bases and the V segment lost 3 bases, leaving 4 bases of the junction unmatched. Germline values: CDR1 SGHRS, CDR2 YFSETQ. The CDR3 has 16 amino acids. The CDR3 loop reads CASSWTSGGIPDTQYF. DNA for the CDR3: TGCGCCAGCAGCTGGACTAGCGGGGGGATTCCAGATACGCAGTATTTT.

Of note for this clone: One junction end does not reproduce the germline sequence, and a read error may be involved. This chain connects TRBV10-3 to TRBJ2-5; no reliable D call. The CDR3 is 11 residues long. Germline V gives CDR1 ENHRY, CDR2 SYGVKD. The CDR3 sequence is CAVSVKETQYF. The CDR3 bases are TGTGCCGTCAGCGTAAAAGAGACCCAGTACTTC.

This clone was observed once. The V gene is TRBV7-9, the J gene TRBJ1-1; unclear D gene. CDR1 is SEHNR and CDR2 is FQNEAQ in the germline V gene (reference sequence). This CDR3 comprises 17 residues. The V gene lost 1 base and the J gene lost 1 base, with 16 bases spanning the gap. The CDR3 coding sequence is TGTGCCAGCAGCTTAGTAGGAGGCGGGCGGCAGAACACTGAAGCTTTCTTT. Protein product: CASSLVGGGRQNTEAFF.

This chain uses TRBV11-3 with TRBJ2-1; D gene ambiguous. The CDR3 has 13 amino acids. The V end lost 2 bases, the J end lost 2 bases, and 4 bases lay between the germline ends. CDR1 is SGHNT and CDR2 is YENEEA in the germline V gene. The CDR3 bases are TGTGCCAGCAGCTTATCTACCTACAATGAGCAGTTCTTC. Residues: CASSLSTYNEQFF. Based on the CDR3 plus reference TRBV11-3 and TRBJ2-1, the full variable domain is EAGVVQSPRYKIIEKKQPVAFWCNPISGHNTLYWYLQNLGQGPELLIRYENEEAVDDSQLPKDRFSAERLKGVDSTLKIQPAELGDSAVYLCASSLSTYNEQFFGPGTRLTVL.

The V and J genes are TRBV27 and TRBJ2-2, with 9 positions matching TRBD1. V dropped 4 bases and J dropped 5; count of bases not matched to a gene: 2. The CDR3 is made up of 14 amino acids. The germline V gene encodes CDR1 MNHEY and CDR2 SMNVEV (reference sequence). This CDR3 reads CASSSGQGTGELFF. Written as DNA, the CDR3 is TGTGCCAGCAGTTCCGGACAGGGGACCGGGGAGCTGTTTTTT.

This chain joins TRBV15 and TRBJ1-3, with D tentatively TRBD1 (5 bases). CDR1 is LNHNV, CDR2 YYDKDF, per germline (reference sequence). The ends were cut back, 0 bases at V and 8 bases at J, with 20 bases in the middle. This CDR3 region has 17 residues. In DNA, the CDR3 is TGTGCCACCAGCAGAGAGGGTAGATCAGGGAAGCAACACACCATATATTTT. The encoded protein is CATSREGRSGKQHTIYF.

The gene calls are TRBV11-2 and TRBJ2-2; 7 bases agree with TRBD2. CDR1 and CDR2 (germline): SGHAT, FQNNGV. V trimming: 1 base; J trimming: 0 bases; junction bases outside the gene matches: 8. The CDR3 is 18 residues long. The chain's CDR3 is CASSLGVMGGPNTGELFF. Here the CDR3 DNA reads TGTGCCAGCAGCTTAGGGGTAATGGGAGGGCCGAACACCGGGGAGCTGTTTTTT.

This chain connects TRBV6-2 or TRBV6-3 to TRBJ2-3; tentatively, D is TRBD2 (6 bases). CDR3 length: 16 amino acids. Trimming pared 3 bases from V and 2 bases from J, leaving 15 bases between. Germline V CDR1 and CDR2: MNHEY, SVGEGT. CDR3 loop: CASSYSSTRYTDTQYF. CDR3 bases: TGTGCCAGCAGTTATTCTTCGACTAGATACACAGATACGCAGTATTTT.